This is a list of T cell receptor beta chains from one sample in a study of OX40 agonist ivuxolimab in advanced cancers. Data came from immunoSEQ multiplex PCR; TCRdb stores just in-frame clones and leaves some out. The sample yields about 30,000 clones, around 79% seen once. The sample consisted of CD4+ or CD8+ T cells sorted from blood, taken in a trial of the OX40 agonist ivuxolimab. These receptors originate from an adult with an advanced solid tumor such as melanoma, head and neck, liver or kidney cancer. CDR3s include the opening cysteine and the closing phenylalanine or tryptophan. Each record gives: CDR3 protein, CDR3 DNA, V gene, clone size, J gene, D gene. D genes are given only for firm matches. Clone size is not always given. Where it is, it says once, few, many or a class for expanded clones.

CDR3 protein: CASSQLRISTYEQYF
CDR3 DNA: TGCGCCAGCAGCCAATTGCGAATATCGACCTACGAGCAGTACTTC
V gene: TRBV4-1
clone size: -
J gene: TRBJ2-7
D gene: -

CDR3 protein: CASSQDHTEAFF
CDR3 DNA: TGCGCCAGCAGCCAAGATCACACTGAAGCTTTCTTT
V gene: TRBV4-1
clone size: -
J gene: TRBJ1-1
D gene: -

CDR3 protein: CASSASSYNEQFF
CDR3 DNA: TGTGCCAGCAGCGCAAGCTCCTACAATGAGCAGTTCTTC
V gene: TRBV13
clone size: -
J gene: TRBJ2-1
D gene: -

CDR3 protein: CASSVGGWGTSYEQYF
CDR3 DNA: TGTGCCAGCAGCGTAGGAGGGTGGGGGACCAGCTACGAGCAGTACTTC
V gene: TRBV9
clone size: -
J gene: TRBJ2-7
D gene: -

CDR3 protein: CASSLQPGGIPEAFF
CDR3 DNA: TGTGCCAGCAGTTTACAGCCAGGGGGGATCCCTGAAGCTTTCTTT
V gene: TRBV6-9
clone size: few
J gene: TRBJ1-1
D gene: TRBD1

CDR3 protein: CASSSGTENTEAFF
CDR3 DNA: TGCGCCAGCAGCTCGGGGACGGAGAACACTGAAGCTTTCTTT
V gene: TRBV5-1
clone size: -
J gene: TRBJ1-1
D gene: -

CDR3 protein: CATRLAGSYEQYF
CDR3 DNA: TGTGCCACCCGACTAGCGGGCTCCTACGAGCAGTACTTC
V gene: TRBV28
clone size: -
J gene: TRBJ2-7
D gene: TRBD2

CDR3 protein: CASSLEGTSGRDSSYNEQFF
CDR3 DNA: TGTGCCAGCAGCTTAGAAGGGACTAGCGGGAGGGACAGCTCCTACAATGAGCAGTTCTTC
V gene: TRBV13
clone size: few
J gene: TRBJ2-1
D gene: TRBD2

CDR3 protein: CASSSERGYNEQFF
CDR3 DNA: TGTGCCAGCAGCTCAGAGCGGGGCTACAATGAGCAGTTCTTC
V gene: TRBV5-5
clone size: -
J gene: TRBJ2-1
D gene: TRBD2

CDR3 protein: CASNLEGAGNTQYF
CDR3 DNA: TGTGCCAGCAACCTGGAGGGAGCCGGTAATACGCAGTATTTT
V gene: TRBV9
clone size: -
J gene: TRBJ2-3
D gene: -

CDR3 protein: CASSLGQSSYEQYF
CDR3 DNA: TGTGCCAGCAGCTTAGGACAAAGCTCCTACGAGCAGTACTTC
V gene: TRBV5-6
clone size: once
J gene: TRBJ2-7
D gene: -

CDR3 protein: CASSSMRGPSYNEQFF
CDR3 DNA: TGCGCCAGCAGCTCTATGCGGGGGCCCTCCTACAATGAGCAGTTCTTC
V gene: TRBV5-1
clone size: few
J gene: TRBJ2-1
D gene: -

CDR3 protein: CASSFQGTGNYGYTF
CDR3 DNA: TGTGCCAGCAGCTTCCAGGGGACAGGGAACTATGGCTACACCTTC
V gene: TRBV7-9
clone size: -
J gene: TRBJ1-2
D gene: TRBD1

CDR3 protein: CASSLAFASHTDTQYF
CDR3 DNA: TGTGCCAGCAGCTTAGCGTTTGCTAGCCACACAGATACGCAGTATTTT
V gene: TRBV7-9
clone size: -
J gene: TRBJ2-3
D gene: -

CDR3 protein: CASSLFSRGDTDTQYF
CDR3 DNA: TGTGCCAGCAGCTTATTTTCGCGGGGGGACACAGATACGCAGTATTTT
V gene: TRBV11-2
clone size: -
J gene: TRBJ2-3
D gene: TRBD2

CDR3 protein: CASSAETGQETQYF
CDR3 DNA: TGTGCCAGCAGCGCGGAGACAGGCCAAGAGACCCAGTACTTC
V gene: TRBV7-9
clone size: -
J gene: TRBJ2-5
D gene: -

CDR3 protein: CASSDLAGGTDTQYF
CDR3 DNA: TGTGCCAGCAGTGATTTAGCGGGAGGAACAGATACGCAGTATTTT
V gene: TRBV27
clone size: few
J gene: TRBJ2-3
D gene: TRBD2

CDR3 protein: CAISERGGDEQFF
CDR3 DNA: TGTGCCATCAGTGAGAGGGGAGGGGATGAGCAGTTCTTC
V gene: TRBV10-3
clone size: -
J gene: TRBJ2-1
D gene: TRBD2

CDR3 protein: CASSLPGQPREQYF
CDR3 DNA: TGTGCCAGCAGCCTACCGGGACAGCCTCGCGAGCAGTACTTC
V gene: TRBV11-2
clone size: -
J gene: TRBJ2-7
D gene: TRBD1